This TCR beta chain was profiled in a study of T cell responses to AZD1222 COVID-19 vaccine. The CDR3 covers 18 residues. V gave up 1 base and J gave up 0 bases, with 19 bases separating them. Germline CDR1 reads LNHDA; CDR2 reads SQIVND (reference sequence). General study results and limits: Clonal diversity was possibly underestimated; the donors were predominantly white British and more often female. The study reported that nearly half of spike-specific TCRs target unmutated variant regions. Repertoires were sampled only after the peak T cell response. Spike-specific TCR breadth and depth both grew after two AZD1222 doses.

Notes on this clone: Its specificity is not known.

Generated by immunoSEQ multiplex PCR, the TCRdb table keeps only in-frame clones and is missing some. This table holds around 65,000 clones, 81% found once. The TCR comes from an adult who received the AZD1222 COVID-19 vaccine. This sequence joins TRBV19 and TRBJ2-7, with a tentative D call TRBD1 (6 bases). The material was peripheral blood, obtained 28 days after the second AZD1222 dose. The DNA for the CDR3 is TGTGCCAGTAGTATAGCGTTGGAGGACAGAGATTCCTCCTACGAGCAGTACTTC. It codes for CASSIALEDRDSSYEQYF.